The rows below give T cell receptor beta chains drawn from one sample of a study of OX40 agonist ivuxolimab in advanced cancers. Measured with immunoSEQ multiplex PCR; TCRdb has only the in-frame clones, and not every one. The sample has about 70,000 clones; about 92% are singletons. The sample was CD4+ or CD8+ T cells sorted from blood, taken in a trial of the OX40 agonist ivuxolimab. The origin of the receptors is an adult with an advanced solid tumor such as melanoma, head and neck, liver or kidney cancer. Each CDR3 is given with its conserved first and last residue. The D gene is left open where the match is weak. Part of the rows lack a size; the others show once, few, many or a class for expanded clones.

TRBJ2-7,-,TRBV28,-,TGTGCCAGCAAAGAGGGGGAGCGCTTCTACGAGCAGTACTTC,CASKEGERFYEQYF
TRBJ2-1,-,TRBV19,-,TGTGCCAGTAGTGTACAGGGATCCTACAATGAGCAGTTCTTC,CASSVQGSYNEQFF
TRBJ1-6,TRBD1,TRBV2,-,TGTGCCAGCAGGCAGGGGGCTTCACCCCTCCACTTT,CASRQGASPLHF
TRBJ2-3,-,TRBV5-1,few,TGCGCCAGCAGCTTGGCCCCCACAGATACGCAGTATTTT,CASSLAPTDTQYF
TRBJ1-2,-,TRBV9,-,TGTGCCAGCAGCACAGGACAGTCCCACGGAGGCTACACCTTC,CASSTGQSHGGYTF
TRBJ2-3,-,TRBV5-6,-,TGTGCCAGCAGCCCATTTAGCGGTTCTAGCACAGATACGCAGTATTTT,CASSPFSGSSTDTQYF
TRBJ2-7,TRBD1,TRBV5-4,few,TGTGCCAGCAGTAGGGACAGGGGATACGAGCAGTACTTC,CASSRDRGYEQYF
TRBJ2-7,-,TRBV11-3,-,TGTGCCAGCAGCTTAGATCTCGGTGAGCAGTACTTC,CASSLDLGEQYF
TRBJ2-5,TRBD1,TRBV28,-,TGTGCCAGCAGTTCGGGACAGGGGGAGACCCAGTACTTC,CASSSGQGETQYF
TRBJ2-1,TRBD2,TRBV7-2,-,TGTGCCAGCAGGAGGCGGGGGGATTCTTACAATGAGCAGTTCTTC,CASRRRGDSYNEQFF
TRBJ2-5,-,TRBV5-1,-,TGCGCCAGCAGCTCCATCCGGGACTCCCCGGTCGAGACCCAGTACTTC,CASSSIRDSPVETQYF
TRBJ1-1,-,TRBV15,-,TGTGCCACCAGCAGAGAGCTAAACACTGAAGCTTTCTTT,CATSRELNTEAFF
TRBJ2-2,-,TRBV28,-,TGTGCCAGCAGTTTATCTAGTAGCGGGAACACCGGGGAGCTGTTTTTT,CASSLSSSGNTGELFF
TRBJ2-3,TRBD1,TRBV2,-,TGTGCCAGCAGTACCATACAGGGGGCCGCAGATACGCAGTATTTT,CASSTIQGAADTQYF
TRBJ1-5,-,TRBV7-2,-,TGTGCCAGCAGCTTAAGGGGCAATCAGCCCCAGCATTTT,CASSLRGNQPQHF
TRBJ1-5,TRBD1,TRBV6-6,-,TGTGCCAGCAGTTACGAACAGGGGGGGAGCAATCAGCCCCAGCATTTT,CASSYEQGGSNQPQHF
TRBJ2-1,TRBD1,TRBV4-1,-,TGCGCCAGCAGCCAAGTCGGGACAGGGGTTAACAATGAGCAGTTCTTC,CASSQVGTGVNNEQFF
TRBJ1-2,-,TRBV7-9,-,TGTGCCAGCAGCTTAACAGGGAGCGGCTACACCTTC,CASSLTGSGYTF
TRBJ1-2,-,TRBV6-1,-,TGTGCCAGTTGGGGGAACTATGGCTACACCTTC,CASWGNYGYTF
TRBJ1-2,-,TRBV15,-,TGTGCCACCAGCAGAGATTGGGTCAACTATGGCTACACCTTC,CATSRDWVNYGYTF
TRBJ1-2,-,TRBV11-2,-,TGTGCCAGCAGCTCCGACCTAACGCGGGGCTACACCTTC,CASSSDLTRGYTF
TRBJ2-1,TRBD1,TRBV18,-,TGTGCCAGCTCACCGACGAACCCCGGACAGGGCTCCTACAATGAGCAGTTCTTC,CASSPTNPGQGSYNEQFF
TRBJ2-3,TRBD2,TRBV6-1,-,TGTGCCTGCTTTCGACTAGCGGGAGCAGATACGCAGTATTTT,CACFRLAGADTQYF
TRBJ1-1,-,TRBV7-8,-,TGTGCCAGCAGCTTCTCCGGATCCGGGACACAAGCTTTCTTT,CASSFSGSGTQAFF
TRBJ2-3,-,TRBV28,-,TGTGCCAGCAGTTCGGCCCCCTTGACGAATACGCAGTATTTT,CASSSAPLTNTQYF
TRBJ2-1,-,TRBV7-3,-,TGTGCCAGCAGCTTATCTCGGGGCAATGAGCAGTTCTTC,CASSLSRGNEQFF
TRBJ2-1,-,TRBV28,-,TGTGCCAGCAGCAGCCTTAGCGTGCAGTTCTTC,CASSSLSVQFF
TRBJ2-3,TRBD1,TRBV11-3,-,TGTGCCAGCAGCCGACAGGGTTGGAATACGCAGTATTTT,CASSRQGWNTQYF
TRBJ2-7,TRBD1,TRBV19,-,TGTGCCAGTAGTATATCTGGGACAGGGATTTCCGAGCAGTACTTC,CASSISGTGISEQYF
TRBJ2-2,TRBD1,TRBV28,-,TGTGCCAGCGTCGGGGACAGGGTGACCGGGGAGCTGTTTTTT,CASVGDRVTGELFF
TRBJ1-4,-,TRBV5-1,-,TGCGCCAGCAGCTTAACATCTACTAATGAAAAACTGTTTTTT,CASSLTSTNEKLFF
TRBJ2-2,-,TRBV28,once,TGTGCCAGCATGTTGCGACACACCGGGGAGCTGTTTTTT,CASMLRHTGELFF
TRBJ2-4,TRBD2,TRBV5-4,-,TGTGCCAGCAGCCAAGGGCTAGCGGGAGGAGGGACCAAAAACATTCAGTACTTC,CASSQGLAGGGTKNIQYF
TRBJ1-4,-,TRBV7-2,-,TGTGCCAGCAGCTCTACAGGGCAAGTGTGGGAAAAACTGTTTTTT,CASSSTGQVWEKLFF
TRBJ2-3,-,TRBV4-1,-,TGCGCCAGCAGCCAAACCCTGACAGCCCTTTCGCAGTATTTT,CASSQTLTALSQYF
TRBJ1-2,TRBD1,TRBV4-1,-,TGCGCCAGCAGCCCCTTCGACAGGGCGGTAAATGGCTACACCTTC,CASSPFDRAVNGYTF
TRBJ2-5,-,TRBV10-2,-,TGCGCCAGCAGTATCGAGGAGACCCAGTACTTC,CASSIEETQYF
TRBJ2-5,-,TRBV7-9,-,TGTGCCAGCAGCTGGTGGGGGCACCAAGAGACCCAGTACTTC,CASSWWGHQETQYF
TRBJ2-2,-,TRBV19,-,TGTGCCAGTAGTATTATAGGGGGAGTGGCCGGGGAGCTGTTTTTT,CASSIIGGVAGELFF
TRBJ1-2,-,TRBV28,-,TGTGCCAGCAGTCTAAAGACAGGAGTCTACACCTTC,CASSLKTGVYTF
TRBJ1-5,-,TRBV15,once,TGTGCCACCAGCAGAGATCAAGTGGGGTTGGATCAGCCCCAGCATTTT,CATSRDQVGLDQPQHF
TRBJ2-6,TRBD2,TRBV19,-,TGTGCCAGTAGTATAGGACTAGCGGGATACTCTGGGGCCAACGTCCTGACTTTC,CASSIGLAGYSGANVLTF
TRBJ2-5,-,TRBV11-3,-,TGTGCCAGCAGCTTAGGCTCCAGGGGCAAGACCCAGTACTTC,CASSLGSRGKTQYF